The next 18 T cell receptor beta chains were all read from a single sample in a study of blood T cell repertoires in COVID-19. The method was immunoSEQ multiplex PCR; TCRdb's version includes in-frame clones alone and lacks a portion of them. The sample lists hundreds of thousands of clones, 85% to 90% occurring once. Material: PBMCs or T cells enriched from blood (not recorded which). All receptors come from a man aged 50-60 years who had been exposed to COVID-19.

The V and J genes are TRBV28 and TRBJ2-3; no definite D call. Germline V CDR1 and CDR2: MDHEN, SYDVKM. Trimming pared 3 bases from V and 4 bases from J, leaving 14 bases between. CDR3 size: 15 residues. CDR3 in amino acids: CASSFDPGMPDTQYF. DNA for the CDR3: TGTGCCAGCAGTTTCGATCCCGGTATGCCAGATACGCAGTATTTT.

The J gene is TRBJ2-7, the V gene TRBV7-9; maybe TRBD1 (6 bases). Germline CDR1 is SEHNR and CDR2 is FQNEAQ (reference sequence). There are 13 residues in the CDR3. V was clipped by 1 base and J by 6 bases, with 10 bases between them. DNA of the CDR3: TGTGCCAGCAGCTTAGGAGGGACAATCGAGCAGTACGTC. This sequence encodes CASSLGGTIEQYV.

This clone was observed a single time. The chain couples TRBV5-1 to TRBJ1-5; D call uncertain. Germline CDR1 reads SGHRS; CDR2 reads YFSETQ. The V end lost 4 bases, the J end lost 3 bases, and 17 bases lay between the germline ends. CDR3 length: 16 residues. Here the CDR3 reads CASSIGGSGPNQPQHF. CDR3 sequence (DNA): TGCGCCAGCAGCATTGGTGGGAGTGGGCCCAATCAGCCCCAGCATTTT. Using reference TRBV5-1 and TRBJ1-5 for the parts outside the CDR3, the full variable domain is KAGVTQTPRYLIKTRGQQVTLSCSPISGHRSVSWYQQTPGQGLQFLFEYFSETQRNKGNFPGRFSGRQFSNSRSEMNVSTLELGDSALYLCASSIGGSGPNQPQHFGDGTRLSIL.

This rearrangement joins TRBV7-9 to TRBJ1-1; 7 bases map to TRBD1. Germline V gives CDR1 SEHNR, CDR2 FQNEAQ (reference sequence). The CDR3 is made up of 19 amino acids. The trim removed 4 bases at V and 1 base at J, leaving 18 bases unmatched. This CDR3 reads CASSWVFSRWDSQNTEAFF. The CDR3 DNA reads as TGTGCCAGCAGCTGGGTTTTCTCGCGCTGGGACAGCCAGAACACTGAAGCTTTCTTT.

The chain recombines TRBV5-4 with TRBJ2-7; perhaps TRBD2 as D (5 bases). The CDR3 sequence is 16 residues long. Germline CDR1 reads SGHNT; CDR2 reads YYREEE (reference sequence). V gave up 1 base and J gave up 3 bases, with 17 bases separating them. For the CDR3, the DNA is TGTGCCAGCAGCTTGACCCCGGTTAGCGCTTTCTACGAGCAGTACGTC. Protein: CASSLTPVSAFYEQYV.

The rearrangement links TRBV10-3 to TRBJ1-1; D is perhaps TRBD1 (6 bases). The CDR3 contains 14 residues. The V end was cut by 4 bases, the J end by 4 bases, with 13 bases between. Germline V gives CDR1 ENHRY, CDR2 SYGVKD. In nucleotides, the CDR3 is TGTGCCATCAGTGGGGGGGGGCGCGGCACTGAAGCTTTCTTT. Residues: CAISGGGRGTEAFF.

The rearrangement links TRBV10-3 to TRBJ2-7, with 8 bases identical to TRBD2. The CDR3 contains 15 residues. Germline loops: CDR1 ENHRY, CDR2 SYGVKD. After removal of 5 bases from V and 0 bases from J, the junction contained 6 bases not matched to a gene. CDR3 residues: CAISPGLAVSYEQYV. The DNA for the CDR3 is TGTGCCATCAGTCCAGGACTAGCTGTCTCCTACGAGCAGTACGTC.

A single count supports this clone. CDR3 sequence reads: CAWSGGTSGRYTDTQYF. CDR3 bases: TGTGCCTGGAGTGGCGGGACTAGCGGGAGGTACACAGATACGCAGTATTTT. The rearrangement joins TRBV30 to TRBJ2-3, with 15 positions matching TRBD2. V shed 1 base, J shed 2 bases, and the junction held 4 bases outside the gene matches. The germline V gene has CDR1 GTSNPN and CDR2 SVGIG (reference sequence). The CDR3 is 17 residues long.

This chain uses TRBV2 with TRBJ2-3; TRBD2 matches 10 bases. The CDR3 runs 15 residues. The junction had 7 bases not matched to a gene; V was cut back by 8 bases and J by 2 bases. Germline CDR1 SNHLY, CDR2 FYNNEI. The CDR3 spells CASSPGTSDTDTQYF. The CDR3 DNA follows: TGTGCCAGCTCCCCCGGGACTAGCGACACAGATACGCAGTATTTT.

The chain uses TRBV5-1 and TRBJ1-1; D remains unclear. Trimming left V 4 bases short and J 0 bases short, with 13 bases between. Germline V CDR1 and CDR2: SGHRS, YFSETQ. The CDR3 covers 15 residues. In nucleotides, the CDR3 is TGCGCCAGCAGCCTGGGGATTGGAGTGAACACTGAAGCTTTCTTT. Its protein is CASSLGIGVNTEAFF.

The genes are TRBV11-3 and TRBJ2-4; the D gene is possibly TRBD1 (6 bases). The CDR3 runs to 16 residues. In germline, CDR1 is SGHNT, CDR2 YENEEA. Trimming shortened V by 4 bases and J by 4 bases, and 17 bases separated the two germline ends. The DNA of the CDR3 is TGTGCCAGCAGCTCTTACCTTAGGGGGAATAAAAACATTCAGTACTTC. Translated: CASSSYLRGNKNIQYF.

The chain is built from TRBV10-2 and TRBJ1-1; D unclear. The CDR3 covers 14 residues. CDR1 is WSHSY, CDR2 SAAADI, per germline. V was cut by 0 bases and J by 9 bases, with 14 bases left in between. The CDR3 DNA follows: TGCGCCAGCAGTGAGTCGGGAAGCGGTTCGAAAGCTTTCTTT. Amino acid sequence: CASSESGSGSKAFF.

CDR3 nucleotide sequence: TGTGCCAGCAGCTTAGCTTCGGGACTAGCGGGGCAGCGGGATGAGCAGTTCTTC. Protein: CASSLASGLAGQRDEQFF. The chain has TRBV11-2 and TRBJ2-1; TRBD2 aligns across 13 bases. CDR3 length equals 18 residues. CDR1 and CDR2 (germline): SGHAT, FQNNGV. V trimming: 1 base; J trimming: 8 bases; junction bases outside the gene matches: 11. Full variable domain (remainder filled in from reference TRBV11-2 and TRBJ2-1): EAGVAQSPRYKIIEKRQSVAFWCNPISGHATLYWYQQILGQGPKLLIQFQNNGVVDDSQLPKDRFSAERLKGVDSTLKIQPAKLEDSAVYLCASSLASGLAGQRDEQFFGPGTRLTVL.

The chain links TRBV9 to TRBJ1-5, with TRBD1 identical over 8 bases. Germline V CDR1 and CDR2: SGDLS, YYNGEE. After removal of 0 bases from V and 0 bases from J, the junction contained 5 bases not matched to a gene. This CDR3 contains 17 residues. The CDR3 region is CASSVGAGQASNQPQHF. In nucleotides, the CDR3 is TGTGCCAGCAGCGTAGGTGCGGGACAGGCTAGCAATCAGCCCCAGCATTTT.

V is TRBV4-1 and J is TRBJ1-4; 10 positions agree with TRBD1. CDR1 is MGHRA, CDR2 YSYEKL, per germline. J gave up 12 bases and V 0 bases, and 13 bases lay outside the gene matches. The CDR3 totals 17 residues. CDR3 bases: TGCGCCAGCAGCCAAGAAAGAGCGACAGGGGGCTTGAGAGAACTGTTTTTT. Encoded protein: CASSQERATGGLRELFF.

The V call is TRBV6-5, the J call TRBJ1-3; TRBD1 is a possible D gene (5 bases). CDR3 length: 15 amino acids. The V end lost 2 bases, the J end lost 1 base, and 9 bases lay between the germline ends. Germline lookup yields CDR1 MNHEY and CDR2 SVGAGI. The CDR3 is CASSYRGPSGNTIYF. CDR3 coding DNA: TGTGCCAGCAGTTACAGGGGCCCTTCTGGAAACACCATATATTTT.

CDR3 nucleotide sequence: TGTGCCACCAGTGATTCGTCCGCGGGTCAGCCCCAGCATTTT. This codes for CATSDSSAGQPQHF. The V call is TRBV24-1, the J call TRBJ1-5; no clear D. The length of the CDR3 is 14 residues. V lost 2 bases, J lost 6 bases, and 10 bases lay in between. Germline CDR1 and CDR2: KGHDR and SFDVKD.

This chain links TRBV7-2 with TRBJ2-1; possible D gene TRBD1, 5 bases. The V end lost 1 base, the J end lost 9 bases, and 10 bases lay between the germline ends. Germline loops: CDR1 SGHTA, CDR2 FQGNSA. The CDR3 length is 13 residues. CDR3 residues: CASSLVGRVEQFF. The CDR3 DNA is TGTGCCAGCAGCTTAGTCGGCAGGGTTGAGCAGTTCTTC.